The clone carrying this T cell receptor (beta chain) was detected a few times. The sample belongs to a study of blood T cell repertoires in COVID-19. Whole-study context: The origin of the acute and convalescent COVID-19 samples was the United States, Italy and Spain. T cells, B-cell-depleted T cells, or PBMCs provided the cDNA or gDNA that served as material.

Seattle patients were enrolled while actively infected and followed longitudinally. Per the original data handling: It was from reference gene primer amplification that nucleated cell counts were estimated. Data came from immunoSEQ multiplex PCR; TCRdb stores just in-frame clones and leaves some out. That table furnishes V, J and clone size, whereas the DNA furnished D and trimming. The sample holds around 470,000 clones, about 91% seen once. Germline V gene data show CDR1 as SGHKS and CDR2 as YYEKEE (reference sequence). V was pared by 5 bases and J by 4 bases, with 14 bases of the junction left unmatched. This CDR3 is 18 amino acids long.

The receptor comes from a man aged 18 to 29 with COVID-19, enrolled during active disease. The chain is built from TRBV5-5 and TRBJ2-7; 14 bases align to TRBD2. Sequencing input: peripheral blood. As DNA, the CDR3 is TGTGCCAGCAGTCCTGGACTAGCGGGAGGTATAGTAGGGTACGAGCAGTACTTC. Translation gives CASSPGLAGGIVGYEQYF.